Listed here is a single T cell receptor (beta chain). Its antigen is currently unknown. A much larger clone is a single base away; this may be a read error. TCRdb fed the reads into MiXCR, producing one record per CDR3 protein. There are roughly 100,000 distinct CDR3 sequences in the sample; 16% occur only once, and more than 7% lies in the top ten. The sample is drawn from a study of T cell repertoires in cytomegalovirus infection. For the study at large: Both a matching HLA type and CMV infection were indicated by public TCR beta signatures.

Study-wide points: The ex vivo response showed dominance by HLA-C-restricted CMV-specific TCR beta clonotypes.

This CDR3 has 13 amino acids. Germline values: CDR1 LNHDA, CDR2 SQIVND (reference sequence). This TCR was recovered from a human donor in good health (CMV status not recorded). Some clones in this sample may be carry-over from other donors' samples. Specimen: PBMCs. The rearrangement links TRBV19 to TRBJ1-3; no firm D call. The CDR3 region is CASKTAGRNTIHF. CDR3 coding DNA: TGTGCCAGTAAAACGGCAGGACGAAACACCATACATTTT.